These 14 T cell receptor beta chains came from one sample sequenced in a study of blood T cell repertoires in COVID-19. Repertoires were generated with immunoSEQ multiplex PCR, while TCRdb's copy carries only in-frame clones and drops some. The data contain about 130,000 clones, about four fifths of them seen just once; the ten biggest clones take up around a tenth. Sequencing was carried out using peripheral blood. These receptor sequences come from a man aged 35 to 55 with active or convalescent COVID-19.

The chain is built from TRBV28 and TRBJ2-7; 9 bases fit TRBD2. The CDR3 consists of 14 residues. With 5 bases clipped from V and 2 bases from J, the junction kept 4 bases outside the gene matches. Germline CDR1 reads MDHEN; CDR2 reads SYDVKM. This CDR3 reads CASSGAGGPYEQYF. CDR3 DNA sequence: TGTGCCAGCAGTGGAGCGGGGGGCCCCTACGAGCAGTACTTC.

V usage is TRBV5-5 and J usage is TRBJ2-4, with TRBD1 as a possible D gene (6 bases). Trimming left V 3 bases short and J 0 bases short, with 16 bases between. The CDR3 has 17 residues. Germline V gene sequence: CDR1 SGHKS, CDR2 YYEKEE (reference sequence). The DNA of the CDR3 is TGTGCCAGCAGCTGGATAGGGACAACCCCAGCCAAAAACATTCAGTACTTC. This gives the protein CASSWIGTTPAKNIQYF.

This CDR3 is CASRPTGQTYEQYF. In nucleotides, the CDR3 is TGTGCCAGTAGACCGACGGGACAGACCTACGAGCAGTACTTC. This rearrangement joins TRBV19 to TRBJ2-7; TRBD1 aligns across 7 bases. V lost 6 bases, J lost 2 bases, and 7 bases stayed unmatched. Germline CDR1 reads LNHDA; CDR2 reads SQIVND (reference sequence). This CDR3 is built from 14 residues.

V is TRBV3-1 (or the pseudogene TRBV3-2) and J is TRBJ2-7, with a weak D call TRBD1 (6 bases). The CDR3 has 15 residues. CDR1 LGHDT and CDR2 YNNKEL come from the germline V gene (reference sequence). V dropped 1 base and J dropped 2 bases, with 12 bases sitting between them. The CDR3 region has the DNA TGTGCCAGCAGCCAAGCCACACAGGGCCCCTACGAGCAGTACTTC. Protein product: CASSQATQGPYEQYF.

The V gene is TRBV25-1, the J gene TRBJ2-2, with 10 bases that match TRBD1. Germline CDR1 and CDR2: MGHDK and SYGVNS. V was pared by 3 bases and J by 5 bases, with 9 bases of the junction left unmatched. There are 17 residues in the CDR3. CDR3 DNA sequence: TGTGCCAGCAGTGATACCGGGACAGGGGCGTTTACCGGGGAGCTGTTTTTT. It is translated as CASSDTGTGAFTGELFF.

The V gene is TRBV15, the J gene TRBJ2-3, with TRBD2 matching over 7 bases. Germline-derived CDR1 and CDR2 are LNHNV and YYDKDF (reference sequence). The CDR3 extends over 18 amino acids. V shed 1 base and J 5 bases; nucleotides not matched to a gene: 15. CDR3 nucleotides: TGTGCCACCAGCAGAGTTTCTTCTTGGGACTACCCAGGAGATACGCAGTATTTT. Encoded protein: CATSRVSSWDYPGDTQYF.

J is TRBJ1-6 and V is TRBV5-5; 10 positions agree with TRBD1. Germline V lookup: CDR1 SGHKS, CDR2 YYEKEE (reference sequence). V lost 3 bases and J lost 9; bases outside the gene matches: 6. The CDR3 extends over 15 amino acids. For the CDR3, the DNA is TGTGCCAGCAGCTGGGGGACAGGGGAGGTTTCACCCCTCCACTTT. Its protein is CASSWGTGEVSPLHF. Looking up the rest from reference TRBV5-5 and TRBJ1-6 gives the full variable domain: DAGVTQSPTHLIKTRGQQVTLRCSPISGHKSVSWYQQVLGQGPQFIFQYYEKEERGRGNFPDRFSARQFPNYSSELNVNALLLGDSALYLCASSWGTGEVSPLHFGNGTRLTVT.

The chain combines TRBV11-2 with TRBJ1-2, with D perhaps TRBD1 (5 bases). V lost 5 bases and J 6 bases, leaving 16 bases between the germline ends. Germline V gives CDR1 SGHAT, CDR2 FQNNGV. This CDR3 has 14 residues. CDR3 amino acids: CASSPGRQDDGYTF. The CDR3 DNA follows: TGTGCCAGCAGCCCAGGGCGGCAGGACGATGGCTACACCTTC.

The V call is TRBV11-3, the J call TRBJ2-5; a possible D gene is TRBD1 (6 bases). The CDR3 contains 14 residues. Germline V gene data show CDR1 as SGHNT and CDR2 as YENEEA. Trimming removed 5 bases from V and 2 bases from J, with 12 bases in between. The CDR3 spells CASSRTDHQETQYF. The CDR3 DNA is TGTGCCAGCAGCCGGACAGACCATCAAGAGACCCAGTACTTC.

This clone came up once. The chain uses TRBV10-3 and TRBJ1-1; TRBD1 is a possible D gene (5 bases). This CDR3 contains 12 residues. Germline V gene sequence: CDR1 ENHRY, CDR2 SYGVKD. Trimming took 6 bases from V and 11 from J, leaving 16 bases between them. The CDR3 region is CAISSTALEAFF. CDR3 nucleotide sequence: TGTGCCATCAGCTCGACAGCTCTTGAGGCTTTCTTT.

This chain joins TRBV24-1 and TRBJ2-2; 10 bases are a match to TRBD1. CDR3 length: 15 amino acids. The V gene end was trimmed by 5 bases and the J gene end by 3 bases; junction bases not matched to a gene: 2. Germline CDR1 is KGHDR and CDR2 is SFDVKD. The CDR3: CATSAGTGDTGELFF. The CDR3 region has the DNA TGTGCCACCAGTGCGGGGACAGGGGACACCGGGGAGCTGTTTTTT.

The chain has TRBV7-2 and TRBJ2-5; 8 positions agree with TRBD1. The CDR3 length is 14 residues. Germline values: CDR1 SGHTA, CDR2 FQGNSA. Losses at the gene ends were 5 bases for V and 5 bases for J; bases not matched to a gene: 7. The CDR3 loop is CASSVDRGRETQYF. DNA of the CDR3: TGTGCCAGCAGCGTCGACAGGGGACGGGAGACCCAGTACTTC.

This clone was picked up many times. V and J are TRBV5-6 and TRBJ2-7; D unresolved. Germline CDR1 and CDR2: SGHDT and YYEEEE. This CDR3 region has 11 residues. V lost 0 bases and J lost 5, with 3 bases in between. The CDR3 loop reads CASSLEHEQYF. In DNA, the CDR3 is TGTGCCAGCAGCTTGGAGCACGAGCAGTACTTC.

The chain is built from TRBV16 and TRBJ1-1; no reliable D call. The CDR3 is 15 residues long. Trimming took off 0 bases at V and 4 bases at J, with 12 bases between the two ends. The germline gives CDR1 KGHSY, CDR2 FQNENV. In DNA form, the CDR3 reads TGTGCCAGCAGCCAATCAGGCTCTGAGGGCACTGAAGCTTTCTTT. Its protein is CASSQSGSEGTEAFF. Full variable domain (missing parts from reference TRBV16 and TRBJ1-1): GEEVAQTPKHLVRGEGQKAKLYCAPIKGHSYVFWYQQVLKNEFKFLISFQNENVFDETGMPKERFSAKCLPNSPCSLEIQATKLEDSAVYFCASSQSGSEGTEAFFGQGTRLTVV.